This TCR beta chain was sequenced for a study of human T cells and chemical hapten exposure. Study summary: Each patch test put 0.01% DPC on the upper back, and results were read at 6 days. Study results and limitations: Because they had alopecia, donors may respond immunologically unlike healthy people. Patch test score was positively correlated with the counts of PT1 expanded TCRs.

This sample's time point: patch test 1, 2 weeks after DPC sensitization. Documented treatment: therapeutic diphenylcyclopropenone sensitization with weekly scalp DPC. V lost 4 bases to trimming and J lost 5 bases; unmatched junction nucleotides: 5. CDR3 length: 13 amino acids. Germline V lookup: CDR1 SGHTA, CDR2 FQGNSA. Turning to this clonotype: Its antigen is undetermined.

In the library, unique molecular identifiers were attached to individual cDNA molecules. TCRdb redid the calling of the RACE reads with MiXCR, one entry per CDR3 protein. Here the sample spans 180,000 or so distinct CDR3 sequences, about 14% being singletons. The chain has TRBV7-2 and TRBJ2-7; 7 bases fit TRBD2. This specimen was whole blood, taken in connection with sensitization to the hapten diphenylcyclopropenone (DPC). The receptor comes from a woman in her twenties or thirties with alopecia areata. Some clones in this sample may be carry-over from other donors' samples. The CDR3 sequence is CASSYGLVHEQYF. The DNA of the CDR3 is TGTGCCAGCAGCTACGGACTAGTCCACGAGCAGTACTTC.